This passage covers 26 T cell receptor beta chains from one sample sequenced in a study of beta chain features in type 1 diabetes. General study findings and limits: For Type 1 diabetes patients, all four CD4+ subsets carried TCRB CDR3s that were moderately but significantly shorter.

cDNA synthesis used the whole RNA isolate, giving expressed TCRB sequences. Only in-frame clones appear in the TCRdb table, and some are missing; sequencing was by immunoSEQ multiplex PCR. The sample has under 850,000 clones, about an eighth seen once. Their cognate antigens are unknown. The sample was naive CD4+ T cells from blood. The receptors stem from a man aged 18 to 29 with type 1 diabetes.

The CDR3: CASSRDSQEVEQFF. The DNA of the CDR3 is TGTGCCAGCAGCCGGGACAGCCAGGAGGTTGAGCAGTTCTTC. The V gene is TRBV5-4, the J gene TRBJ2-1; 7 nucleotides align to TRBD1. The CDR3 length is 14 residues. With V trimmed by 4 bases and J by 9 bases, 10 bases remained unmatched. Germline assignment: CDR1 SGHNT and CDR2 YYREEE (reference sequence).

This clone has only a few counts. The chain has TRBV6-1 and TRBJ2-5; D remains unclear. Germline CDR1 and CDR2: MNHNS and SASEGT. The V end was cut by 8 bases, the J end by 4 bases, with 5 bases between. The CDR3 is made up of 10 amino acids. The CDR3 bases are TGTGCCAGCGGGGTAGAGACCCAGTACTTC. This codes for CASGVETQYF.

This clone was counted only a few times. This sequence joins TRBV7-9 and TRBJ1-5; weak D call: TRBD1 (5 bases). V was cut by 6 bases and J by 5 bases, with 11 bases left in between. Germline values: CDR1 SEHNR, CDR2 FQNEAQ (reference sequence). The CDR3 consists of 13 residues. The CDR3 spells CASRGEKDQPQHF. The CDR3 region has the DNA TGTGCCAGCAGAGGGGAGAAGGATCAGCCCCAGCATTTT.

This clone was observed a few times. The rearrangement uses TRBV29-1 and TRBJ2-5; 8 bases are shared with TRBD2. CDR1 and CDR2 from the germline V gene are SQVTM and ANQGSEA. V dropped 8 bases and J dropped 2; count of bases not matched to a gene: 1. The CDR3 is made up of 11 amino acids. CDR3: CSTGGQETQYF. For the CDR3, the DNA is TGCAGCACGGGAGGGCAAGAGACCCAGTACTTC.

V gene TRBV25-1 combines with J gene TRBJ1-3; D may be TRBD1 (5 bases). This CDR3 has 17 residues. Trimming pared 5 bases from V and 0 bases from J, leaving 17 bases between. Germline assignment: CDR1 MGHDK and CDR2 SYGVNS. CDR3 DNA: TGTGCCAGCAGTCCACCGGAAGGCAGGGTCTCTGGAAACACCATATATTTT. Protein sequence: CASSPPEGRVSGNTIYF.

This clone was detected a few times. J is TRBJ2-7 and V is TRBV6-5, with a tentative D call TRBD1 (5 bases). CDR3 length: 13 amino acids. V lost 6 bases and J 2 bases, leaving 11 bases between the germline ends. Germline CDR1 MNHEY, CDR2 SVGAGI. The CDR3 nucleotides read TGTGCCAGCAGCCAGGGTAGGGCCTACGAGCAGTACTTC. Its protein product is CASSQGRAYEQYF.

This clone was counted only a few times. The same CDR3 also results from other DNA sequences found in this sample. This chain joins TRBV9 and TRBJ2-6; possibly TRBD1 for D (5 bases). Trimming pared 0 bases from V and 2 bases from J, leaving 6 bases between. The CDR3 has 15 amino acids. Germline V gene sequence: CDR1 SGDLS, CDR2 YYNGEE. The CDR3 nucleotides are TGTGCCAGCAGCGTAGTAGGGGCTGGGGCCAACGTCCTGACTTTC. Protein: CASSVVGAGANVLTF.

In this sample, this clone turned up a few times. The chain has TRBV6-5 and TRBJ1-1, with TRBD1 identical over 8 bases. V dropped 5 bases and J dropped 10; count of bases not matched to a gene: 6. Per germline, CDR1 MNHEY and CDR2 SVGAGI. The CDR3 is 12 residues long. Written as DNA, the CDR3 is TGTGCCAGCAGTCGACAGGGGTTCAGAGCTTTCTTT. Translated, it gives CASSRQGFRAFF.

This clone was observed a handful of times. The CDR3 region has the DNA TGTGCCAGCAGTGTCCGCGGGGTTGGCTCCTATAATTCACCCCTCCACTTT. Amino acids: CASSVRGVGSYNSPLHF. J is TRBJ1-6 and V is TRBV2, with D hard to call. Trimming took off 4 bases at V and 0 bases at J, with 13 bases between the two ends. The CDR3 is 17 residues long. From germline, CDR1 is SNHLY and CDR2 FYNNEI.

There are a few counts of this clone. The J gene is TRBJ2-7, the V gene TRBV30, with a tentative D call TRBD1 (6 bases). The CDR3 length is 12 residues. Germline assignment: CDR1 GTSNPN and CDR2 SVGIG (reference sequence). The germline V and J ends were trimmed by 4 bases and 2 bases, with 9 bases remaining between them. The CDR3 nucleotides read TGTGCCTGGACCAGGGGCCCCTACGAGCAGTACTTC. This sequence encodes CAWTRGPYEQYF.

This clone has a handful of counts. The chain joins TRBV5-4 to TRBJ2-3; TRBD2 is a possible D gene (6 bases). Trimming pared 3 bases from V and 5 bases from J, leaving 7 bases between. This CDR3 is built from 12 residues. Germline loops: CDR1 SGHNT, CDR2 YYREEE (reference sequence). The CDR3, as DNA: TGTGCCAGCAGCTCGGGAGTAGATACGCAGTATTTT. This gives the protein CASSSGVDTQYF.

The chain recombines TRBV9 with TRBJ1-1, with 7 bases matching TRBD1. The CDR3 consists of 15 residues. Germline CDR1 reads SGDLS; CDR2 reads YYNGEE. V dropped 4 bases and J dropped 4; count of bases not matched to a gene: 10. Written as DNA, the CDR3 is TGTGCCAGCAGCACCCGACAGGGAGAGGGCACTGAAGCTTTCTTT. Amino acids: CASSTRQGEGTEAFF.

The chain combines TRBV18 with TRBJ1-2; TRBD1 is a possible D gene (5 bases). The CDR3 is made up of 16 amino acids. The germline V gene encodes CDR1 KGHSH and CDR2 LQKENI. V was shortened by 2 bases and J by 3 bases, with 16 bases between the two germline ends. The CDR3 loop is CASSPRDQGVDYGYTF. The DNA of the CDR3 is TGTGCCAGCTCACCAAGGGACCAGGGAGTCGACTATGGCTACACCTTC.

The sample holds a few counts of this clone. The gene calls are TRBV30 and TRBJ1-1; D not resolved. Germline CDR1 is GTSNPN and CDR2 is SVGIG (reference sequence). This CDR3 is built from 11 residues. Trimming left V 1 base short and J 7 bases short, with 7 bases between. This chain's CDR3 is CAWSEAGEAFF. CDR3 DNA sequence: TGTGCCTGGAGTGAGGCCGGTGAAGCTTTCTTT.

This rearrangement joins TRBV7-9 to TRBJ1-5, with 7 bases identical to TRBD1. CDR1 and CDR2 from the germline V gene are SEHNR and FQNEAQ (reference sequence). There are 13 residues in the CDR3. The V gene end was trimmed by 5 bases and the J gene end by 5 bases; junction bases not matched to a gene: 3. The CDR3 is CASSTQGDQPQHF. The CDR3, as DNA: TGTGCCAGCAGCACGCAGGGGGATCAGCCCCAGCATTTT.

The chain combines TRBV18 with TRBJ2-6; D not certain. Trimming took 3 bases from V and 2 from J, leaving 8 bases between them. This CDR3 spans 15 amino acids. The germline V gene encodes CDR1 KGHSH and CDR2 LQKENI. CDR3 in DNA: TGTGCCAGCTCACCGTGGAGTACTGGGGCCAACGTCCTGACTTTC. It yields the protein CASSPWSTGANVLTF.

CDR3 coding DNA: TGTGCCACCAGCAGGCCCGGCCGCACCGGGGAGCTGTTTTTT. Protein sequence: CATSRPGRTGELFF. This rearrangement joins TRBV15 to TRBJ2-2; no reliable D call. Trimming cost V 3 bases and J 4 bases, with 9 bases left between them. CDR1 is LNHNV and CDR2 is YYDKDF in the germline V gene (reference sequence). The CDR3 runs to 14 residues.

In this sample, this clone turned up a few times. The chain carries TRBV28 and TRBJ1-2; tentatively, D is TRBD1 (6 bases). This CDR3 is 14 amino acids long. Between the trimmed V and J ends, which lost 4 bases and 7 bases, there was a span of 16 bases. The germline V gene encodes CDR1 MDHEN and CDR2 SYDVKM. DNA of the CDR3: TGTGCCAGCAGTTCTACAGGGAAAAGCAGTGGCTACACCTTC. This encodes CASSSTGKSSGYTF.

This clone was observed a handful of times. This chain joins TRBV9 and TRBJ1-5; unclear D gene. Trimming removed 0 bases at V and 2 bases at J, with 9 bases between. CDR1 SGDLS and CDR2 YYNGEE come from the germline V gene. CDR3 length equals 15 residues. CDR3: CASSVGQAGNQPQHF. Here the CDR3 DNA reads TGTGCCAGCAGCGTAGGCCAGGCCGGCAATCAGCCCCAGCATTTT.

The rearrangement uses TRBV28 and TRBJ2-3; 10 bases line up with TRBD1. V lost 8 bases to trimming and J lost 1 base; unmatched junction nucleotides: 9. Per the germline V gene, CDR1 is MDHEN and CDR2 is SYDVKM. The CDR3 is made up of 16 amino acids. CDR3 in amino acids: CASWSTGTGGTDTQYF. The DNA of the CDR3 is TGTGCCAGCTGGTCTACCGGGACAGGGGGCACAGATACGCAGTATTTT.

The chain is built from TRBV7-9 and TRBJ2-4, with TRBD1 identical over 8 bases. Germline CDR1 is SEHNR and CDR2 is FQNEAQ (reference sequence). V dropped 5 bases and J dropped 0; count of bases not matched to a gene: 12. There are 18 residues in the CDR3. CDR3 coding DNA: TGTGCCAGCAGCGTAGGATTGGGACAGGACTTAGCCAAAAACATTCAGTACTTC. As protein: CASSVGLGQDLAKNIQYF. Full variable domain (remainder filled in from reference TRBV7-9 and TRBJ2-4): DTGVSQNPRHKITKRGQNVTFRCDPISEHNRLYWYRQTLGQGPEFLTYFQNEAQLEKSRLLSDRFSAERPKGSFSTLEIQRTEQGDSAMYLCASSVGLGQDLAKNIQYFGAGTRLSVL.

This clone was counted between two and nine times. This sequence joins TRBV19 and TRBJ2-5; 7 bases line up with TRBD2. The CDR3 has 13 amino acids. Trimming at V came to 0 bases and at J to 9 bases, leaving 4 bases not matched to a gene. Per germline, CDR1 LNHDA and CDR2 SQIVND (reference sequence). For the CDR3, the DNA is TGTGCCAGTAGTATAGAGGGGGAGGGGTCCCAGTACTTC. Translating it yields CASSIEGEGSQYF. Filled out from reference TRBV19 and TRBJ2-5, the complete variable domain reads DGGITQSPKYLFRKEGQNVTLSCEQNLNHDAMYWYRQDPGQGLRLIYYSQIVNDFQKGDIAEGYSVSREKKESFPLTVTSAQKNPTAFYLCASSIEGEGSQYFGPGTRLLVL.

Only a few counts were recorded for this clone. CDR3 in amino acids: CASSLFRTSGLTYNEQFF. CDR3 in DNA: TGTGCCAGCAGCTTATTTCGGACTAGCGGGCTCACCTACAATGAGCAGTTCTTC. The chain is built from TRBV13 and TRBJ2-1; 11 nucleotides align to TRBD2. The CDR3 extends over 18 amino acids. The trim removed 2 bases at V and 2 bases at J, leaving 8 bases unmatched. CDR1 and CDR2 from the germline V gene are PRHDT and FYEKMQ (reference sequence).

CDR3 in amino acids: CASSLPQGGETQYF. DNA of the CDR3: TGCGCCAGCAGCTTGCCGCAGGGGGGAGAGACCCAGTACTTC. This sequence joins TRBV5-1 and TRBJ2-5, with a tentative D call TRBD1 (7 bases). The germline V and J ends were trimmed by 1 base and 4 bases, with 11 bases remaining between them. Per the germline V gene, CDR1 is SGHRS and CDR2 is YFSETQ. This CDR3 region has 14 residues.

This chain connects TRBV19 to TRBJ2-1, with TRBD2 identical over 8 bases. V dropped 3 bases and J dropped 2; count of bases not matched to a gene: 3. CDR3 length: 15 amino acids. The V gene's germline CDR1 is LNHDA and CDR2 SQIVND (reference sequence). CDR3 DNA: TGTGCCAGTAGTATTAGCGGGGACCCCTACAATGAGCAGTTCTTC. It translates to CASSISGDPYNEQFF. Full variable domain (remainder filled in from reference TRBV19 and TRBJ2-1): DGGITQSPKYLFRKEGQNVTLSCEQNLNHDAMYWYRQDPGQGLRLIYYSQIVNDFQKGDIAEGYSVSREKKESFPLTVTSAQKNPTAFYLCASSISGDPYNEQFFGPGTRLTVL.

The chain employs TRBV2 and TRBJ2-5; D not certain. CDR1 is SNHLY and CDR2 is FYNNEI in the germline V gene. The V gene lost 2 bases and the J gene lost 2 bases, with 9 bases spanning the gap. CDR3 size: 14 residues. This CDR3 reads CASSESWSQETQYF. As DNA, the CDR3 is TGTGCCAGCAGTGAAAGTTGGAGTCAAGAGACCCAGTACTTC.